The T cell receptor (beta chain) under discussion was sequenced for a study of T cell responses to AZD1222 COVID-19 vaccine. Some clones are missing from TCRdb's copy, which holds only in-frame ones; the method was immunoSEQ multiplex PCR. The sample consists of some 110,000 clones, around 89% of them appearing once. Losses at the gene ends were 4 bases for V and 3 bases for J; bases not matched to a gene: 10. The germline V gene encodes CDR1 LGHNA and CDR2 YSLEER. CDR3 length: 17 amino acids. This specimen was peripheral blood, taken 28 days after the second AZD1222 dose. This clonotype was obtained from an adult who received the AZD1222 COVID-19 vaccine. The chain carries TRBV4-3 and TRBJ1-5; the match to TRBD1 covers 9 bases. The CDR3, as DNA: TGCGCCAGCAGCCCGACAGGCGACAGGGGGTACAATCAGCCCCAGCATTTT. Its translation: CASSPTGDRGYNQPQHF.